This T cell receptor beta chain was observed in a study of CD8+ T cells in alopecia areata. To note about this clone: Its target is unknown.

The sequencing template was cDNA reverse transcribed from extracted RNA. Clones were read by immunoSEQ multiplex PCR, and TCRdb kept only the in-frame ones, dropping some. The sample lists about 69,000 clones; approximately 60% were seen once. It was from alopecia areata patients that lesional scalp punch biopsies and peripheral blood were collected. PBMCs, the starting material, were the source of sorted CD4+ and CD8+ T cells. CDR3 size: 16 residues. Trimming removed 1 base from V and 2 bases from J, with 12 bases in between. CDR1 is LGHNA, CDR2 YSLEER, per germline. Findings and limits, study-wide: Alopecia totalis/universalis scalp especially showed more expanded CD8+ clones than normal scalp.

The sample here was CD8+ T cells sorted from blood, taken at week 0. The rearrangement joins TRBV4-3 to TRBJ2-1, with no clear D. The sequence was collected from a human donor with alopecia areata. The CDR3 here is CASSQGPGETYNEQFF. The CDR3 coding sequence is TGCGCCAGCAGCCAAGGTCCAGGTGAGACCTACAATGAGCAGTTCTTC.